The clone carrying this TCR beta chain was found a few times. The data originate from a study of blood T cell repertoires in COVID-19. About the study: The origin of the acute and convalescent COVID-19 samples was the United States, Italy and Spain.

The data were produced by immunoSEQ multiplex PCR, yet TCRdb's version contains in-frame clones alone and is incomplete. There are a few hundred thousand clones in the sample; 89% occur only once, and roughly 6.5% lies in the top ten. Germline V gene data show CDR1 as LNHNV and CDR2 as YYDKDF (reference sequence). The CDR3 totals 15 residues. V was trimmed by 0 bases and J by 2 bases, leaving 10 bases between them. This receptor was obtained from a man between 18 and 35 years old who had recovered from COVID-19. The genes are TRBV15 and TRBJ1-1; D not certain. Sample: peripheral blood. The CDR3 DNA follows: TGTGCCACCAGCAGAGATCAGGTCAGTAACACTGAAGCTTTCTTT. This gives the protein CATSRDQVSNTEAFF.